This T cell receptor (beta chain) is drawn from a study of blood T cell repertoires in COVID-19. In the study's own analysis: Quantification of nucleated cells was approximated via reference gene primer amplification. Produced via immunoSEQ multiplex PCR; TCRdb's table is partial and in-frame only. The V and J calls and clone size are taken from that table; D and trimming were inferred from the DNA. The sample comprises 200,000 to 250,000 clones, 75% to 90% of which are singletons, and less than 3% rests with the top ten. This TCR came from a man aged 25 to 40 with COVID-19, enrolled during active disease. Material: peripheral blood.

DNA for the CDR3: TGTGCCAGTAGTATAGTACCTAGCGGGGTCACCGGGGAGCTGTTTTTT. Translated: CASSIVPSGVTGELFF. J is TRBJ2-2 and V is TRBV19; 9 bases fit TRBD2. V trimming: 1 base; J trimming: 4 bases; junction bases outside the gene matches: 4. The CDR3 runs 16 residues. Per germline, CDR1 LNHDA and CDR2 SQIVND (reference sequence).